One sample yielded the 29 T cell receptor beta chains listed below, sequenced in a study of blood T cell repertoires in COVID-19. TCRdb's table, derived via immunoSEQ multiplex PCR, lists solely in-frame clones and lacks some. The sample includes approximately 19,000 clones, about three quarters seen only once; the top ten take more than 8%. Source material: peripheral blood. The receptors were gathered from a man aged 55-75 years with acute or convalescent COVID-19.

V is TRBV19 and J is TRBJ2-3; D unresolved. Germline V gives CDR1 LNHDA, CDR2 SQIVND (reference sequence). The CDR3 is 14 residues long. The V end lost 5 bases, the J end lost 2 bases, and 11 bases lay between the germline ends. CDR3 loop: CASSPGGFTDTQYF. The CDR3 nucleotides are TGTGCCAGTAGTCCCGGCGGTTTCACAGATACGCAGTATTTT.

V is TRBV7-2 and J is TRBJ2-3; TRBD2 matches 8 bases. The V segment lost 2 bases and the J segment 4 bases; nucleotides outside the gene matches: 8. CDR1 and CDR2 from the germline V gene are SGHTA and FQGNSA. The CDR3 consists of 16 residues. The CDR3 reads CASSLMAGGRSDTQYF. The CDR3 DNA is TGTGCCAGCAGCTTAATGGCGGGGGGCCGGTCAGATACGCAGTATTTT. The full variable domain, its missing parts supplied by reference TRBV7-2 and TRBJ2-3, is GAGVSQSPSNKVTEKGKDVELRCDPISGHTALYWYRQSLGQGLEFLIYFQGNSAPDKSGLPSDRFSAERTGGSVSTLTIQRTQQEDSAVYLCASSLMAGGRSDTQYFGPGTRLTVL.

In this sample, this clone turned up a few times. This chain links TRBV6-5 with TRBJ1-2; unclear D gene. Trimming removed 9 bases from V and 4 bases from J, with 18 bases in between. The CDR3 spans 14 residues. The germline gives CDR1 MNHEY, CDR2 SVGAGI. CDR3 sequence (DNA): TGTGCCAGTCGGACCTTCGGGATGGTCTATGGCTACACCTTC. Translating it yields CASRTFGMVYGYTF.

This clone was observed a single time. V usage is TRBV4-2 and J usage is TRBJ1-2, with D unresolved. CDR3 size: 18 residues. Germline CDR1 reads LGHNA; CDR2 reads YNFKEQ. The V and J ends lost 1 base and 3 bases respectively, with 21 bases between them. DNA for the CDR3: TGTGCCAGCAGCCAAGGAGCCTTTCGATCTGGCCTAGACTATGGCTACACCTTC. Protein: CASSQGAFRSGLDYGYTF.

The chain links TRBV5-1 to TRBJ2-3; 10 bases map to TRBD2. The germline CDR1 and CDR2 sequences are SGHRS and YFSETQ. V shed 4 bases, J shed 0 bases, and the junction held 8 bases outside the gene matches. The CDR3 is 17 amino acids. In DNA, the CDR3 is TGCGCCAGCAGCCCTACCACTAGCGGGGATAGCACAGATACGCAGTATTTT. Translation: CASSPTTSGDSTDTQYF.

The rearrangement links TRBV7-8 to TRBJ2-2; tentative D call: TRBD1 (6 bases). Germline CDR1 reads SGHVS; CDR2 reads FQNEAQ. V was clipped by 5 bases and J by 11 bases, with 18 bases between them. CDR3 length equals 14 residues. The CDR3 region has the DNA TGTGCCAGCAGCCAAGGGGGTGCCAGCAAAGAGCTGTTTTTT. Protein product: CASSQGGASKELFF.

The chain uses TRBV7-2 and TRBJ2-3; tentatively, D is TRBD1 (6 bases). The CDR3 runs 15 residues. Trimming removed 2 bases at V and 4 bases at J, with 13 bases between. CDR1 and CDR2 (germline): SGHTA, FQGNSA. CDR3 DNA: TGTGCCAGCAGCTTATACCAGGGGCGCCCAGATACGCAGTATTTT. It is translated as CASSLYQGRPDTQYF.

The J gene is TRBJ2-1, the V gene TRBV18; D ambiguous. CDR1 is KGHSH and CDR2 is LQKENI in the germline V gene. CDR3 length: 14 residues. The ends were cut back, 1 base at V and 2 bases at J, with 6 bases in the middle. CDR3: CASSPLPAYNEQFF. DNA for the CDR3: TGTGCCAGCTCACCACTCCCGGCCTACAATGAGCAGTTCTTC.

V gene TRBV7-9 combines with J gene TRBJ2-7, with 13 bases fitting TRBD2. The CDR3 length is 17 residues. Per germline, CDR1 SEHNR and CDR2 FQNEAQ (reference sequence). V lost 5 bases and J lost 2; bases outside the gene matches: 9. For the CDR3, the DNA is TGTGCCAGCAGCCCGAGACGGGGACTAGCGGGGCCCTACGAGCAGTACTTC. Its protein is CASSPRRGLAGPYEQYF.

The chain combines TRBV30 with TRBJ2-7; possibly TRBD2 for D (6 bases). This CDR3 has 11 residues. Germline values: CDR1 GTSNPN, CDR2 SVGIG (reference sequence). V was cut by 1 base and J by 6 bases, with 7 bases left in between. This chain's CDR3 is CAWSGGVEQYF. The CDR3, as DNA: TGTGCCTGGAGTGGGGGGGTCGAGCAGTACTTC.

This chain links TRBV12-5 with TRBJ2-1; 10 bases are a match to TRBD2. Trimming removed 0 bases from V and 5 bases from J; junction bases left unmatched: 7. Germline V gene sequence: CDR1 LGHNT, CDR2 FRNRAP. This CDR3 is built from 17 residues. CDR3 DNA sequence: TGTGCTAGTGGTTTGGTACTAGCGGGGATACCCCACAATGAGCAGTTCTTC. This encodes CASGLVLAGIPHNEQFF.

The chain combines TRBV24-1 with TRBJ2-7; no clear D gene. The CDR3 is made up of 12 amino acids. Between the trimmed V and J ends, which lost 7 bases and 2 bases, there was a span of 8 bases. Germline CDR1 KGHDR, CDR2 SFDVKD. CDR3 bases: TGTGCCACCAGCGGTCCAACCTACGAGCAGTACTTC. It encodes CATSGPTYEQYF.

Here the CDR3 reads CAWSGYPPGNYGYTF. The CDR3, as DNA: TGTGCCTGGAGTGGGTATCCCCCCGGTAACTATGGCTACACCTTC. This chain uses TRBV30 with TRBJ1-2; D is unclear. V lost 1 base, J lost 1 base, and 13 bases lay in between. CDR3 size: 15 residues. Germline CDR1 and CDR2: GTSNPN and SVGIG (reference sequence). Looking up the rest from reference TRBV30 and TRBJ1-2 gives the full variable domain: SQTIHQWPATLVQPVGSPLSLECTVEGTSNPNLYWYRQAAGRGLQLLFYSVGIGQISSEVPQNLSASRPQDRQFILSSKKLLLSDSGFYLCAWSGYPPGNYGYTFGSGTRLTVV.

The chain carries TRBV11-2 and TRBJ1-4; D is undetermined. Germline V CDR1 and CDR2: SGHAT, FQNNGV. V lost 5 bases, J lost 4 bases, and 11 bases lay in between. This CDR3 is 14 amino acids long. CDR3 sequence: CASSGDGFNEKLFF. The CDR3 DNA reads TGTGCCAGCAGCGGCGACGGGTTTAATGAAAAACTGTTTTTT.

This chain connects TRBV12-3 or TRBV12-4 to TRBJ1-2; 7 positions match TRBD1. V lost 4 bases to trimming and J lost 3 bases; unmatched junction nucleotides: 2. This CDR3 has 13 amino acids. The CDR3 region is CASSWGTDYGYTF. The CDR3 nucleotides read TGTGCCAGCAGTTGGGGGACAGACTATGGCTACACCTTC.

The CDR3: CASSSLNGQANEAFF. For the CDR3, the DNA is TGTGCCAGCAGCTCCCTTAATGGGCAGGCTAATGAAGCTTTCTTT. The chain carries TRBV28 and TRBJ1-1; unclear D gene. With 6 bases removed from V and 7 bases from J, the gap between germline ends came to 21 bases. Per the germline V gene, CDR1 is MDHEN and CDR2 is SYDVKM. This CDR3 region has 15 residues.

Here the CDR3 reads CASSAGGGGYTF. The CDR3 bases are TGTGCCAGCAGTGCAGGGGGCGGAGGCTACACCTTC. The rearrangement links TRBV2 to TRBJ1-2; TRBD1 matches 8 bases. V shed 4 bases and J 8 bases; nucleotides not matched to a gene: 3. Germline V lookup: CDR1 SNHLY, CDR2 FYNNEI. This CDR3 is 12 amino acids long. Filled out from reference TRBV2 and TRBJ1-2, the complete variable domain reads EPEVTQTPSHQVTQMGQEVILRCVPISNHLYFYWYRQILGQKVEFLVSFYNNEISEKSEIFDDQFSVERPDGSNFTLKIRSTKLEDSAMYFCASSAGGGGYTFGSGTRLTVV.

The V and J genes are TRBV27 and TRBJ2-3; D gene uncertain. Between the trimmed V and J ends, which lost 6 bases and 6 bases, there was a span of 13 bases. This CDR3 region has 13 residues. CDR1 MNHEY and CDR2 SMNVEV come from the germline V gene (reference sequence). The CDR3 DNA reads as TGTGCCAGCAGCAATTCCGAAGAGGATACGCAGTATTTT. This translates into CASSNSEEDTQYF.

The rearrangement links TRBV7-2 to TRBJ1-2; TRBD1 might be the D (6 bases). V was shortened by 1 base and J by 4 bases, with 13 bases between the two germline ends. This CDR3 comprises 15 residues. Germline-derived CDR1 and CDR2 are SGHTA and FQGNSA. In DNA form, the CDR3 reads TGTGCCAGCAGCTTAGACAGGGCCTCTCTCTATGGCTACACCTTC. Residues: CASSLDRASLYGYTF.

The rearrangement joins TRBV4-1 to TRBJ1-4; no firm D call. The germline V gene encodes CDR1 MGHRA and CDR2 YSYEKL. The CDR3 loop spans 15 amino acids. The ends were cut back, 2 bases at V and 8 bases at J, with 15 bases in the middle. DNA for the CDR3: TGCGCCAGCAGCCAATCTGAGGGAGAGCGCGAAAAACTGTTTTTT. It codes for CASSQSEGEREKLFF.

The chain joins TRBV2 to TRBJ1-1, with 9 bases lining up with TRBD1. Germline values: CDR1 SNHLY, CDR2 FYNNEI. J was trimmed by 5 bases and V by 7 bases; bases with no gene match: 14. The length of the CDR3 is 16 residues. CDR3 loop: CASTRDRVAERTEAFF. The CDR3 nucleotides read TGTGCCAGCACGAGGGACAGGGTCGCCGAGAGGACTGAAGCTTTCTTT.

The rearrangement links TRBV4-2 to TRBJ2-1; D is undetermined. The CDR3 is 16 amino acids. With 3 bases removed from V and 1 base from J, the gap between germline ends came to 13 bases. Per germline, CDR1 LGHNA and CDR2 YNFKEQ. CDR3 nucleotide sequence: TGTGCCAGCAGCCACACTACCGGGTTATCCTACAATGAGCAGTTCTTC. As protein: CASSHTTGLSYNEQFF.

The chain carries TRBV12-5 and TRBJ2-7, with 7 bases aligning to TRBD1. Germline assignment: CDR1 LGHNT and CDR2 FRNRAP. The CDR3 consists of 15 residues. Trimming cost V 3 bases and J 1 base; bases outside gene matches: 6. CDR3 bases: TGTGCTAGTGGTTTTACTCGGGACAGATCCTACGAGCAGTACTTC. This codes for CASGFTRDRSYEQYF. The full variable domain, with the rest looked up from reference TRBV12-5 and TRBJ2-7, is DARVTQTPRHKVTEMGQEVTMRCQPILGHNTVFWYRQTMMQGLELLAYFRNRAPLDDSGMPKDRFSAEMPDATLATLKIQPSEPRDSAVYFCASGFTRDRSYEQYFGPGTRLTVT.

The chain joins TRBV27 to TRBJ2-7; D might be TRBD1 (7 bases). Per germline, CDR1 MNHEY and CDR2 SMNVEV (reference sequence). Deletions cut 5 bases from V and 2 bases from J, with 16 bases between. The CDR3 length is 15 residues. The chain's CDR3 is CASSQPGGSPYEQYF. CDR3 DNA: TGTGCCAGCAGTCAACCAGGGGGGTCTCCCTACGAGCAGTACTTC.

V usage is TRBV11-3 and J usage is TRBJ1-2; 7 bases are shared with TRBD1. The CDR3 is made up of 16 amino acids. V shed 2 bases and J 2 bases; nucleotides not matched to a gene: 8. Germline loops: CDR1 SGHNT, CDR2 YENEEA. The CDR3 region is CASSLYPPTGNYGYTF. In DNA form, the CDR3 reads TGTGCCAGCAGCTTATACCCCCCGACAGGGAACTATGGCTACACCTTC.

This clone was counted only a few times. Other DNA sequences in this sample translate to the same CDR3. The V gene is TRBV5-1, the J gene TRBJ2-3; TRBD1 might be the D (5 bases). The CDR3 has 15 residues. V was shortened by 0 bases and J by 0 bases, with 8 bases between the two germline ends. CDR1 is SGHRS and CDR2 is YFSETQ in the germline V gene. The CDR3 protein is CASSLGAGSTDTQYF. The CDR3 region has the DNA TGCGCCAGCAGCTTGGGCGCAGGGAGCACAGATACGCAGTATTTT.

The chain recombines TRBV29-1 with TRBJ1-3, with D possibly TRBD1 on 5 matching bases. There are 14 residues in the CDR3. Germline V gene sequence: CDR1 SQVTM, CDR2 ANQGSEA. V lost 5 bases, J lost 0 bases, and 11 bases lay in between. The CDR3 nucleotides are TGCAGCGTTCTCCAGGGCAGCTCTGGAAACACCATATATTTT. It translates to CSVLQGSSGNTIYF.

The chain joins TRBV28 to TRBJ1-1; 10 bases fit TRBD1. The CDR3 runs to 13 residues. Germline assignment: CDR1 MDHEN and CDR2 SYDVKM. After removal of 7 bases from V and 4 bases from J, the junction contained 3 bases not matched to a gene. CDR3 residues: CASTWTGGTEAFF. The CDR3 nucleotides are TGTGCCAGCACATGGACAGGGGGCACTGAAGCTTTCTTT. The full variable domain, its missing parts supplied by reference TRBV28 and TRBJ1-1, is DVKVTQSSRYLVKRTGEKVFLECVQDMDHENMFWYRQDPGLGLRLIYFSYDVKMKEKGDIPEGYSVSREKKERFSLILESASTNQTSMYLCASTWTGGTEAFFGQGTRLTVV.

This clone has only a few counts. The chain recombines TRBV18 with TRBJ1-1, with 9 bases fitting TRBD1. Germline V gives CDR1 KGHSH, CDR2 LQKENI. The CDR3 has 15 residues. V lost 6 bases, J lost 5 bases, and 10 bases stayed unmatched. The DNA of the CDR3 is TGTGCCAGCTCCTTTATAGGACAGGGGAGGACTGAAGCTTTCTTT. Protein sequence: CASSFIGQGRTEAFF.